Listed here are 20 T cell receptor beta chains from one sample, sequenced in a study of T cells in Graves' hyperthyroidism and ophthalmopathy. Authors of the study amplified TCR beta CDR3 regions from RNA transcripts. When the TCR CDR3 underwent first-round RT-PCR, the HTBI primer set was used. From the multiplex PCR reads, TCRdb called clonotypes with MiXCR, one entry per CDR3 protein. Seen here are 700,000 or so distinct CDR3 sequences, roughly 15% observed once, and the top ten hold under 8.5%. Sequencing was performed on blood. The receptors here all came from a man between 18 and 35 years old with Graves' hyperthyroidism.

The sample holds many counts of this clonotype. J is TRBJ2-7 and V is TRBV3-1; TRBD2 matches at 9 bases. CDR3 length: 15 amino acids. Germline-derived CDR1 and CDR2 are LGHDT and YNNKEL (reference sequence). The V segment lost 4 bases and the J segment 0 bases; nucleotides outside the gene matches: 4. CDR3 in amino acids: CASSPGLANSYEQYF. The CDR3 DNA reads TGTGCCAGCAGCCCGGGACTAGCCAACTCCTACGAGCAGTACTTC.

Comments on this clonotype: One base away lies a much larger clone, so this may be a sequencing read error. The J gene is TRBJ2-7, the V gene TRBV6-1, with 7 bases identical to TRBD2. With the DNA end fitting TRBJ2-1 better, the J assignment may be wrong. CDR3 length: 14 residues. Per germline, CDR1 MNHNS and CDR2 SASEGT. The CDR3 here is CASNQAGVSYEQFF. The CDR3 region has the DNA TGTGCCAGCAATCAGGCGGGAGTCTCCTACGAGCAGTTCTTC.

The V and J genes are TRBV10-3 and TRBJ2-1; unclear D gene. Trimming removed 2 bases from V and 5 bases from J, with 13 bases in between. CDR3 length: 15 residues. The germline V gene has CDR1 ENHRY and CDR2 SYGVKD. The CDR3 nucleotides are TGTGCCATCAGTGAGGTAGAGGCAGTTGACAATGAGCAGTTCTTC. Protein product: CAISEVEAVDNEQFF.

This clonotype was counted at least ten times. The V and J genes are TRBV2 and TRBJ1-1; tentative D call: TRBD1 (6 bases). Germline V lookup: CDR1 SNHLY, CDR2 FYNNEI. V lost 8 bases, J lost 6 bases, and 22 bases lay in between. The CDR3 has 15 amino acids. This CDR3 is CASLLDSLLRAEAFF. As DNA, the CDR3 is TGTGCCAGCCTTCTGGACAGCCTTCTTAGGGCTGAAGCTTTCTTT.

This clonotype showed up just a few times. The J gene is TRBJ1-5, the V gene TRBV6-2 or TRBV6-3, with D hard to call. Between the trimmed V and J ends, which lost 2 bases and 1 base, there was a span of 12 bases. This CDR3 spans 16 amino acids. Germline CDR1 and CDR2: MNHEY and SVGEGT. CDR3 amino acids: CASSYGQARSNQPQHF. As DNA, the CDR3 is TGTGCCAGCAGTTACGGGCAGGCGCGGAGCAATCAGCCCCAGCATTTT.

The table lists this clonotype with many counts. This chain links TRBV15 with TRBJ2-5, with D possibly being TRBD1 (6 bases). The CDR3 length is 12 residues. Trimming took 4 bases from V and 5 from J, leaving 8 bases between them. Germline CDR1 LNHNV, CDR2 YYDKDF (reference sequence). CDR3 sequence: CATSIRGETQYF. The CDR3 bases are TGTGCCACCAGCATAAGGGGGGAGACCCAGTACTTC.

The V call is TRBV6-1, the J call TRBJ2-7, with TRBD2 matching 8 bases. Germline CDR1 reads MNHNS; CDR2 reads SASEGT. CDR3 length: 14 residues. J was trimmed by 3 bases and V by 9 bases; bases with no gene match: 10. CDR3 DNA: TGTGCCAGTTCCAGGCGGGAGGCTTACTACGAGCAGTACTTC. It encodes CASSRREAYYEQYF.

The table lists this clonotype with a few counts. The chain recombines TRBV3-1 with TRBJ2-1; 10 bases agree with TRBD1. Germline V lookup: CDR1 LGHDT, CDR2 YNNKEL (reference sequence). The V gene end was trimmed by 4 bases and the J gene end by 6 bases; junction bases not matched to a gene: 9. This CDR3 is built from 16 residues. In DNA, the CDR3 is TGTGCCAGCAGCCCCAGGGCGAGGACAGGGGGCAATGAGCAGTTCTTC. The encoded protein is CASSPRARTGGNEQFF.

The genes are TRBV28 and TRBJ2-7; perhaps TRBD1 as D (6 bases). Germline loops: CDR1 MDHEN, CDR2 SYDVKM. The CDR3 length is 16 residues. The germline V and J ends were trimmed by 8 bases and 4 bases, with 24 bases remaining between them. CDR3: CASAARARGRNYEQYF. The CDR3 DNA reads as TGTGCCAGCGCAGCACGAGCCAGGGGCCGCAATTACGAGCAGTACTTC.

This chain joins TRBV7-9 and TRBJ2-1; a possible D gene is TRBD2 (5 bases). The germline gives CDR1 SEHNR, CDR2 FQNEAQ (reference sequence). The germline V and J ends were trimmed by 10 bases and 0 bases, with 16 bases remaining between them. This CDR3 has 15 amino acids. CDR3 residues: CATRTPISSYNEQFF. The CDR3 nucleotides are TGTGCCACCCGGACTCCCATAAGCTCCTACAATGAGCAGTTCTTC.

This clonotype was observed many times. CDR3 protein: CASSFRLLASGSSSYNEQFF. CDR3 DNA sequence: TGTGCCAGCAGCTTCAGACTACTAGCGTCAGGTTCTAGCTCCTACAATGAGCAGTTCTTC. The V gene is TRBV11-2, the J gene TRBJ2-1; TRBD2 aligns across 7 bases. Germline values: CDR1 SGHAT, CDR2 FQNNGV. The CDR3 extends over 20 amino acids. The J segment lost 0 bases and the V segment lost 3 bases, leaving 17 bases of the junction unmatched.

This clonotype has just a few counts. The gene calls are TRBV4-1 and TRBJ2-1; 8 positions agree with TRBD2. The ends lost 4 bases at V and 8 bases at J; junction bases unmatched: 16. CDR1 is MGHRA and CDR2 is YSYEKL in the germline V gene. CDR3 length equals 17 residues. The CDR3 nucleotides are TGCGCCAGCAGCCTCTATATCCAGAGCGGGAGTGGCTATGAGCAGTTCTTC. It encodes CASSLYIQSGSGYEQFF.

The chain links TRBV27 to TRBJ2-3, with unresolved D. The length of the CDR3 is 13 residues. Germline-derived CDR1 and CDR2 are MNHEY and SMNVEV (reference sequence). V was shortened by 6 bases and J by 5 bases, with 12 bases between the two germline ends. Written as DNA, the CDR3 is TGTGCCAGCAGCATAATACCGGAAGATACGCAGTATTTT. Residues: CASSIIPEDTQYF.

V usage is TRBV9 and J usage is TRBJ2-2, with D perhaps matching TRBD2 (6 bases). Trimming left V 9 bases short and J 5 bases short, with 11 bases between. Looked up from germline, CDR1 is SGDLS and CDR2 is YYNGEE. CDR3 length: 12 amino acids. CDR3 region: CATGRATGELFF. DNA of the CDR3: TGTGCCACCGGGAGAGCAACCGGGGAGCTGTTTTTT.

The chain employs TRBV6-2 or TRBV6-3 and TRBJ2-1; 12 bases align to TRBD2. The CDR3 consists of 13 residues. The germline gives CDR1 MNHEY, CDR2 SVGEGT. Trimming cost V 8 bases and J 7 bases; bases outside gene matches: 3. The CDR3 DNA is TGTGCCAGCGGACTAGCGGGATTGAATGAGCAGTTCTTC. Protein sequence: CASGLAGLNEQFF.

This clonotype has ten or more counts. The chain couples TRBV12-3 or TRBV12-4 to TRBJ2-5, with D maybe TRBD2 (5 bases). The CDR3 loop spans 14 amino acids. V was trimmed by 6 bases and J by 0 bases, leaving 11 bases between them. The CDR3 bases are TGTGCCAGCAGCGGCGGCGGGTACCAAGAGACCCAGTACTTC. It codes for CASSGGGYQETQYF.

The rearrangement uses TRBV29-1 and TRBJ2-7; 9 nucleotides agree with TRBD1. This CDR3 is 14 amino acids long. CDR1 is SQVTM, CDR2 ANQGSEA, per germline. The V segment lost 0 bases and the J segment 6 bases; nucleotides outside the gene matches: 6. The CDR3: CSVEEGTGFTEQYF. The CDR3 DNA follows: TGCAGCGTTGAAGAAGGGACAGGGTTTACCGAGCAGTACTTC.

This clonotype was found a few times. The rearrangement uses TRBV20-1 and TRBJ2-3; no reliable D call. V was clipped by 7 bases and J by 2 bases, with 10 bases between them. CDR1 and CDR2 from the germline V gene are DFQATT and SNEGSKA (reference sequence). The CDR3 totals 12 residues. The CDR3 bases are TGCAGTGGGGAAGGTCACACAGATACGCAGTATTTT. Amino acids: CSGEGHTDTQYF.

Ten or more counts support this clonotype. The chain uses TRBV30 and TRBJ1-1, with 8 bases lining up with TRBD1. The germline V gene has CDR1 GTSNPN and CDR2 SVGIG (reference sequence). The CDR3 extends over 11 amino acids. V was pared by 4 bases and J by 10 bases, with 5 bases of the junction left unmatched. The CDR3 coding sequence is TGTGCCTGGAATATGGGACAGGCAGCTTTCTTT. Residues: CAWNMGQAAFF.

A remark on this clonotype: With a much larger clone just one base away, this may be a read error. This chain uses TRBV29-1 with TRBJ1-1; TRBD1 might be the D (5 bases). Germline CDR1 and CDR2: SQVTM and ANQGSEA. This CDR3 has 14 residues. CDR3 DNA sequence: TGCAGCGTTGAAGGAAGATTAGCGGACACTGAAGCTCTCTTT. Translation gives CSVEGRLADTEALF.